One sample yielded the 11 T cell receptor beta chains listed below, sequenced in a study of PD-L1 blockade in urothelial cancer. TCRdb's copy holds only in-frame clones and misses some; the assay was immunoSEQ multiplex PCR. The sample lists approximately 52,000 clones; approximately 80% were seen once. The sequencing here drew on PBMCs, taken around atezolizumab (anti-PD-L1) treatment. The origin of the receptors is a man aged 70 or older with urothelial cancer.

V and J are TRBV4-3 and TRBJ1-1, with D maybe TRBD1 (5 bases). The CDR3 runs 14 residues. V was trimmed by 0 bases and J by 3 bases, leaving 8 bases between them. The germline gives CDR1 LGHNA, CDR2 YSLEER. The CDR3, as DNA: TGCGCCAGCAGCCAAGATAGGGGTTACACTGAAGCTTTCTTT. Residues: CASSQDRGYTEAFF.

As DNA, the CDR3 is TGTGCTAGTGGTTTGGTAACCTTAGGTGGAGACACTGAAGCTTTCTTT. It encodes CASGLVTLGGDTEAFF. The V gene is TRBV12-5, the J gene TRBJ1-1, with D uncertain. The CDR3 has 16 residues. The V end was cut by 0 bases, the J end by 3 bases, with 14 bases between. CDR1 LGHNT and CDR2 FRNRAP come from the germline V gene.

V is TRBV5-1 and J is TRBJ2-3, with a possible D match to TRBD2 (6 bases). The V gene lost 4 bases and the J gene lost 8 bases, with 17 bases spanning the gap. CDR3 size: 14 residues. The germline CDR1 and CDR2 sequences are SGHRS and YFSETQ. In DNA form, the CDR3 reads TGCGCCAGCAGCCCTATTGTCCAGGAGGGTACGCAGTATTTT. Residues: CASSPIVQEGTQYF.

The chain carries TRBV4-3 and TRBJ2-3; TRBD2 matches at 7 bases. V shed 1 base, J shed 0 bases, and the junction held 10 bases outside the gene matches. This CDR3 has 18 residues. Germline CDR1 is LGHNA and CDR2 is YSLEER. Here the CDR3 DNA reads TGCGCCAGCAGCCAAGCGGCGGGGGTCGCTCCTAGCACAGATACGCAGTATTTT. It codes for CASSQAAGVAPSTDTQYF.

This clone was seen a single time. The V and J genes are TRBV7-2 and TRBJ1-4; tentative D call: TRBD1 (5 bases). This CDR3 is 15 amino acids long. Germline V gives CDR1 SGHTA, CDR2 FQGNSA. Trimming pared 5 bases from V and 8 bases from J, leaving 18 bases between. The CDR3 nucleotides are TGTGCCAGCAGCGTTAGTTCGGGTAGGGGCGAAAAACTGTTTTTT. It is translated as CASSVSSGRGEKLFF.

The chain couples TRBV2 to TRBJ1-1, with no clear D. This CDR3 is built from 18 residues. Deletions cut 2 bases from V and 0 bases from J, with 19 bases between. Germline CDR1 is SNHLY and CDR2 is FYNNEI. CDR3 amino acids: CASSEHVGLKSMNTEAFF. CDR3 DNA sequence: TGTGCCAGCAGTGAACATGTCGGTCTCAAATCGATGAACACTGAAGCTTTCTTT.

The CDR3 loop reads CASSPQGSGANVLTF. The CDR3 coding sequence is TGCGCCAGCAGCCCACAGGGTTCTGGGGCCAACGTCCTGACTTTC. The rearrangement uses TRBV5-1 and TRBJ2-6, with D possibly being TRBD1 (6 bases). Germline CDR1 SGHRS, CDR2 YFSETQ. The CDR3 length is 15 residues. V lost 4 bases and J lost 1, with 9 bases in between.

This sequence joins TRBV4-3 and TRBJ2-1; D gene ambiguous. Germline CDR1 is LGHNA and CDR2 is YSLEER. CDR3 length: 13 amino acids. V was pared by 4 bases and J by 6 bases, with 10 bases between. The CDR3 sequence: CASSPLVGNEQFF. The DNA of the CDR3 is TGCGCCAGCAGCCCCCTGGTCGGCAATGAGCAGTTCTTC.

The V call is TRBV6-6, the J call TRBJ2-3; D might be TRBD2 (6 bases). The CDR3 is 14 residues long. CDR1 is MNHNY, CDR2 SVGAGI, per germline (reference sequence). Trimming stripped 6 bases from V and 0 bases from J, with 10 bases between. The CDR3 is CASSYGGSTDTQYF. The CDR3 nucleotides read TGTGCCAGCAGCTACGGAGGGAGCACAGATACGCAGTATTTT.

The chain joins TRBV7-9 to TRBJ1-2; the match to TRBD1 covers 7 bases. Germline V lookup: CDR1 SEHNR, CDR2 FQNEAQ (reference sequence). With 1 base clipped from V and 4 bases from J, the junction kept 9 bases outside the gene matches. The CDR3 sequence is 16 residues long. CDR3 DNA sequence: TGTGCCAGCAGCTTAGTCGAGGGGGCGAAACGCTATGGCTACACCTTC. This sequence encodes CASSLVEGAKRYGYTF.

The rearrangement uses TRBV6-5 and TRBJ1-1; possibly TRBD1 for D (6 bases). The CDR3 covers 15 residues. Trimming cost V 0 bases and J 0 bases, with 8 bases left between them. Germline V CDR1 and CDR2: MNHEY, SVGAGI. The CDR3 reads CASSYSTGMNTEAFF. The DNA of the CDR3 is TGTGCCAGCAGTTACTCGACAGGTATGAACACTGAAGCTTTCTTT.